These 9 T cell receptor beta chains originate from one sample sequenced in a study of cytomegalovirus exposure and HLA in healthy donors. Only in-frame clones appear in the TCRdb table, and some are missing; sequencing was by immunoSEQ multiplex PCR. The table lists 110,000 to 150,000 clones, approximately 93% of them singletons. Material for sequencing was PBMCs. Receptors were obtained from a man between 18 and 29 years old in good health and CMV-seronegative.

The genes are TRBV7-7 and TRBJ2-3; 9 bases line up with TRBD2. The CDR3 is made up of 15 amino acids. The junction had 6 bases not matched to a gene; V was cut back by 5 bases and J by 3 bases. CDR1 and CDR2 from the germline V gene are SSHAT and FNYEAQ (reference sequence). The CDR3 here is CASSHGLASTDTQYF. The CDR3 region has the DNA TGTGCCAGCAGCCACGGACTAGCGTCGACAGATACGCAGTATTTT.

This chain connects TRBV7-9 to TRBJ2-2; maybe TRBD2 (6 bases). This CDR3 is built from 16 residues. Germline lookup yields CDR1 SEHNR and CDR2 FQNEAQ (reference sequence). V was pared by 1 base and J by 4 bases, with 13 bases between. The CDR3 region has the DNA TGTGCCAGCAGCTTAGGGTTTAGCGGAGTCACCGGGGAGCTGTTTTTT. Its protein product is CASSLGFSGVTGELFF.

V usage is TRBV10-3 and J usage is TRBJ1-5; D possibly corresponds to TRBD1 (5 bases). The CDR3 is 13 amino acids. Germline V CDR1 and CDR2: ENHRY, SYGVKD. With 3 bases removed from V and 6 bases from J, the gap between germline ends came to 9 bases. For the CDR3, the DNA is TGTGCCATCAGTGACAGGGTCGGTCAGCCCCAGCATTTT. This encodes CAISDRVGQPQHF.

The chain is built from TRBV29-1 and TRBJ1-1, with D maybe TRBD1 (6 bases). Germline CDR1 is SQVTM and CDR2 is ANQGSEA. The CDR3 loop spans 13 amino acids. The V end was cut by 6 bases, the J end by 3 bases, with 14 bases between. CDR3 coding DNA: TGCAGCGTCGAACAGGGCTTTGACACTGAAGCTTTCTTT. This sequence encodes CSVEQGFDTEAFF.

The chain is built from TRBV19 and TRBJ1-2; a possible D gene is TRBD1 (6 bases). V lost 4 bases and J lost 5, with 8 bases in between. The CDR3 is 12 residues long. CDR1 and CDR2 (germline): LNHDA, SQIVND (reference sequence). This CDR3 is CASSNQGYGYTF. As DNA, the CDR3 is TGTGCCAGTAGTAATCAGGGGTATGGCTACACCTTC.

V is TRBV5-1 and J is TRBJ2-5; the D gene is possibly TRBD2 (7 bases). V dropped 1 base and J dropped 5 bases, with 18 bases sitting between them. Germline V gene data show CDR1 as SGHRS and CDR2 as YFSETQ. The CDR3 is made up of 16 amino acids. In DNA, the CDR3 is TGCGCCAGCAGCTTGAGGCAGGGGAGGGCTTTGGAGACCCAGTACTTC. Its protein is CASSLRQGRALETQYF.

This clone was seen just once. The chain has TRBV5-4 and TRBJ1-2; tentatively, D is TRBD1 (5 bases). The CDR3 consists of 20 residues. Germline V lookup: CDR1 SGHNT, CDR2 YYREEE (reference sequence). The ends were cut back, 0 bases at V and 1 base at J, with 25 bases in the middle. The CDR3 loop is CASSLVYGVNRRFFNYGYTF. In DNA, the CDR3 is TGTGCCAGCAGCTTGGTGTACGGTGTTAACAGGCGCTTCTTTAACTATGGCTACACCTTC.

This chain connects TRBV5-4 to TRBJ2-2, with D possibly being TRBD1 (5 bases). This CDR3 is built from 15 residues. The V gene's germline CDR1 is SGHNT and CDR2 YYREEE (reference sequence). Deletions cut 3 bases from V and 1 base from J, with 10 bases between. In DNA form, the CDR3 reads TGTGCCAGCAGCTCCGGAGACAGGAACACCGGGGAGCTGTTTTTT. It encodes CASSSGDRNTGELFF.

The chain uses TRBV5-6 and TRBJ1-5; a weak D match, TRBD1 (6 bases). V was trimmed by 1 base and J by 4 bases, leaving 21 bases between them. The CDR3 consists of 18 residues. The germline V gene encodes CDR1 SGHDT and CDR2 YYEEEE. CDR3: CASSLLGSATGVNQPQHF. DNA for the CDR3: TGTGCCAGCAGCTTGTTGGGTTCCGCGACAGGAGTTAATCAGCCCCAGCATTTT.